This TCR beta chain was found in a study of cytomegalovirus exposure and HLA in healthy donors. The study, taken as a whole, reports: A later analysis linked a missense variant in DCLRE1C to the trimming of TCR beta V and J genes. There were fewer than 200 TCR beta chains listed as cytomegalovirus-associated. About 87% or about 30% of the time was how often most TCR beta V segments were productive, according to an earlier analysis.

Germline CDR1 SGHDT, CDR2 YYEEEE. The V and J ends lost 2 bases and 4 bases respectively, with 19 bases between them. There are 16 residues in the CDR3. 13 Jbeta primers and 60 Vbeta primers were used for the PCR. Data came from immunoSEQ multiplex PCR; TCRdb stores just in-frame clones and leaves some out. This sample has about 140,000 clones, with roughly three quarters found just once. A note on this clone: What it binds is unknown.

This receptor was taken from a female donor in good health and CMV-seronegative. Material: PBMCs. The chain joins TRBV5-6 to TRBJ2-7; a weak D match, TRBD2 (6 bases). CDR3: CASSFAGGPSFYEQYF. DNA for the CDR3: TGTGCCAGCAGCTTCGCCGGAGGGCCCTCATTTTACGAGCAGTACTTC. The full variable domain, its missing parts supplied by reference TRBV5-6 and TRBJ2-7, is DAGVTQSPTHLIKTRGQQVTLRCSPKSGHDTVSWYQQALGQGPQFIFQYYEEEERQRGNFPDRFSGHQFPNYSSELNVNALLLGDSALYLCASSFAGGPSFYEQYFGPGTRLTVT.